Detailed here is one T cell receptor (beta chain). Antigen unknown. The CDR3 loop spans 14 amino acids. Looked up from germline, CDR1 is SGHVS and CDR2 is FQNEAQ. The V gene lost 5 bases and the J gene lost 4 bases, with 12 bases spanning the gap. TCRdb's copy holds only in-frame clones and misses some; the assay was immunoSEQ multiplex PCR. The sample shows 30,000 to 35,000 clones, around 90% of them seen only once. Noted time point: week 47, end of study. Vaccination comprised doses that each held 300 ug of mutant IDH1 20-mer peptide, plus topical imiquimod. The data stem from a study of a mutant IDH1 vaccine in newly diagnosed glioma. Study as a whole: Visits designated V12 and V13 were conducted at weeks 35 and 47, respectively.

Study-wide points: Among patients, 90% to 95% showed immune responses induced by the vaccine.

Sequences were derived from PBMCs, sampled from a glioma patient whose treatment included an IDH1 peptide vaccine. The source is a man in his forties or fifties with glioma. The chain combines TRBV7-8 with TRBJ1-5; D may be TRBD1 (6 bases). The DNA of the CDR3 is TGTGCCAGCAGCCCTTTGGACAGTAATCAGCCCCAGCATTTT. Translation: CASSPLDSNQPQHF.